Listed below are T cell receptor beta chains from one sample, sequenced in a study of blood T cell repertoires in COVID-19. Method: immunoSEQ multiplex PCR; TCRdb's copy keeps in-frame clones and lacks some. The sample carries some 45,000 clones, 80% to 90% recorded once. Source material: peripheral blood. Receptor source: a man in his sixties with active COVID-19. The CDR3 runs from the conserved cysteine through the conserved F or W. The D gene is left open where the match is weak. Size is omitted from some rows. Given values are once, few, many or a class for expanded clones.

D gene: NA; CDR3 length: 15; V gene: TRBV4-2; J gene: TRBJ1-1; clone size: NA; CDR3 protein: CASSQASFLNTEAFF; CDR3 DNA: TGTGCCAGCAGCCAAGCGTCCTTTCTGAACACTGAAGCTTTCTTT
D gene: NA; CDR3 length: 13; V gene: TRBV6-4; J gene: TRBJ1-5; clone size: once; CDR3 protein: CARPGRGNQPQHF; CDR3 DNA: TGTGCCAGACCCGGCAGGGGAAATCAGCCCCAGCATTTT
D gene: NA; CDR3 length: 15; V gene: TRBV20-1; J gene: TRBJ1-5; clone size: NA; CDR3 protein: CSASVDSYSNQPQHF; CDR3 DNA: TGCAGTGCTAGTGTGGACAGCTATAGCAATCAGCCCCAGCATTTT
D gene: TRBD2; CDR3 length: 15; V gene: TRBV6-6; J gene: TRBJ2-1; clone size: NA; CDR3 protein: CASSPLAGGHNEQFF; CDR3 DNA: TGTGCCAGCAGTCCACTAGCGGGTGGGCACAATGAGCAGTTCTTC
D gene: TRBD1; CDR3 length: 14; V gene: TRBV28; J gene: TRBJ1-4; clone size: NA; CDR3 protein: CASRRQGAGEKLFF; CDR3 DNA: TGTGCCAGCAGAAGACAGGGGGCGGGAGAAAAACTGTTTTTT
D gene: NA; CDR3 length: 13; V gene: TRBV5-6; J gene: TRBJ2-2; clone size: NA; CDR3 protein: CASIIGGTGELFF; CDR3 DNA: TGTGCCAGCATCATAGGAGGGACCGGGGAGCTGTTTTTT
D gene: TRBD1; CDR3 length: 14; V gene: TRBV28; J gene: TRBJ2-7; clone size: once; CDR3 protein: CASSFSDRGGEQYF; CDR3 DNA: TGTGCCAGCAGTTTTTCGGACAGGGGTGGCGAGCAGTACTTC
D gene: TRBD2; CDR3 length: 17; V gene: TRBV9; J gene: TRBJ2-2; clone size: NA; CDR3 protein: CASSPRGGRGGTGELFF; CDR3 DNA: TGTGCCAGCAGCCCCCGGGGGGGGAGGGGCGGCACCGGGGAGCTGTTTTTT
D gene: TRBD2; CDR3 length: 17; V gene: TRBV19; J gene: TRBJ2-1; clone size: NA; CDR3 protein: CASSIVYRGERYNEQFF; CDR3 DNA: TGTGCCAGTAGTATAGTATATCGGGGGGAGAGATACAATGAGCAGTTCTTC
D gene: NA; CDR3 length: 15; V gene: TRBV4-2; J gene: TRBJ2-5; clone size: NA; CDR3 protein: CASSQALTAPGTQYF; CDR3 DNA: TGTGCCAGCAGCCAAGCCCTGACGGCCCCGGGGACCCAGTACTTC
D gene: NA; CDR3 length: 17; V gene: TRBV5-6; J gene: TRBJ2-4; clone size: NA; CDR3 protein: CASSLVPRSVAKNIQYF; CDR3 DNA: TGTGCCAGCAGCTTGGTCCCGCGCTCGGTAGCCAAAAACATTCAGTACTTC
D gene: TRBD1; CDR3 length: 16; V gene: TRBV28; J gene: TRBJ2-5; clone size: few; CDR3 protein: CASSFPGDRARRTQYF; CDR3 DNA: TGTGCCAGCAGTTTTCCCGGGGACAGGGCGCGTCGGACCCAGTACTTC
D gene: NA; CDR3 length: 14; V gene: TRBV19; J gene: TRBJ1-2; clone size: NA; CDR3 protein: CASTPREGLAGYTF; CDR3 DNA: TGTGCCAGTACCCCCCGGGAGGGGTTGGCTGGCTACACCTTC
D gene: NA; CDR3 length: 15; V gene: TRBV3-1/TRBV3-2; J gene: TRBJ2-1; clone size: once; CDR3 protein: CASSQRGADYNEQFF; CDR3 DNA: TGTGCCAGCAGCCAACGCGGGGCCGACTACAATGAGCAATTCTTC
D gene: NA; CDR3 length: 16; V gene: TRBV24-1; J gene: TRBJ2-2; clone size: NA; CDR3 protein: CATSDSIGRGREELFF; CDR3 DNA: TGTGCCACCAGTGACTCCATTGGGCGGGGTCGGGAAGAGCTGTTTTTT
D gene: TRBD1; CDR3 length: 14; V gene: TRBV5-4; J gene: TRBJ1-2; clone size: NA; CDR3 protein: CASSPGGAPYGYTF; CDR3 DNA: TGTGCCAGCAGCCCAGGGGGCGCTCCGTATGGCTACACCTTC
D gene: TRBD2; CDR3 length: 14; V gene: TRBV3-1/TRBV3-2; J gene: TRBJ2-7; clone size: NA; CDR3 protein: CASSPPGLGSEQYF; CDR3 DNA: TGTGCCAGCAGCCCTCCGGGACTAGGTTCCGAGCAGTACTTC
D gene: NA; CDR3 length: 13; V gene: TRBV7-3; J gene: TRBJ2-5; clone size: NA; CDR3 protein: CASSPLRGGDQYF; CDR3 DNA: TGTGCCAGCAGCCCGTTGAGGGGGGGGGACCAGTACTTC
D gene: NA; CDR3 length: 12; V gene: TRBV5-4; J gene: TRBJ1-1; clone size: NA; CDR3 protein: CASSLQNTEAFF; CDR3 DNA: TGTGCCAGCAGCTTACAGAACACTGAAGCTTTCTTT
D gene: TRBD2; CDR3 length: 14; V gene: TRBV9; J gene: TRBJ2-3; clone size: NA; CDR3 protein: CASRSGRAGDTQYF; CDR3 DNA: TGTGCCAGCAGGAGCGGGAGGGCCGGAGATACGCAGTATTTT
D gene: NA; CDR3 length: 12; V gene: TRBV25-1; J gene: TRBJ1-1; clone size: NA; CDR3 protein: CASSVDNTEAFF; CDR3 DNA: TGTGCCAGCAGTGTAGATAACACTGAAGCTTTCTTT
D gene: NA; CDR3 length: 14; V gene: TRBV19; J gene: TRBJ2-7; clone size: NA; CDR3 protein: CASSEQQSSYEQYF; CDR3 DNA: TGTGCCAGTAGTGAACAGCAAAGCTCCTACGAGCAGTACTTC
D gene: TRBD1; CDR3 length: 15; V gene: TRBV3-1/TRBV3-2; J gene: TRBJ1-5; clone size: NA; CDR3 protein: CASSSSTRGRQPQHF; CDR3 DNA: TGTGCCAGCAGCTCCAGTACGAGGGGGCGTCAGCCCCAGCATTTT
D gene: TRBD1; CDR3 length: 17; V gene: TRBV7-9; J gene: TRBJ1-4; clone size: NA; CDR3 protein: CASTNLPRGQGNEKLFF; CDR3 DNA: TGTGCCAGCACCAACCTTCCCCGCGGACAGGGAAATGAAAAACTGTTTTTT